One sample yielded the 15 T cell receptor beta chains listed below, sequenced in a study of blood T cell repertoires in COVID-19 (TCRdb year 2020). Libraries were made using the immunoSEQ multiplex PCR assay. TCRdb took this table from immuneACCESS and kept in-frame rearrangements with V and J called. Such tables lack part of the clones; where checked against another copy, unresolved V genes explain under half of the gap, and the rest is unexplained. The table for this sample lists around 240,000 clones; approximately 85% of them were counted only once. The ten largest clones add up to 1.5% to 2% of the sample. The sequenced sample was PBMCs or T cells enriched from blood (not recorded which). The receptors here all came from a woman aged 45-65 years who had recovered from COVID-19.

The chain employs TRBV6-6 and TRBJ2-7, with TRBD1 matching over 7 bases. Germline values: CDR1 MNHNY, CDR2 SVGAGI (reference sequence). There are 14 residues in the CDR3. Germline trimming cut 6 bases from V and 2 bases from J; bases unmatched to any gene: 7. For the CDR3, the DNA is TGTGCCAGCAGGAAAAACGGACAGGCCTACGAGCAGTACTTC. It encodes CASRKNGQAYEQYF.

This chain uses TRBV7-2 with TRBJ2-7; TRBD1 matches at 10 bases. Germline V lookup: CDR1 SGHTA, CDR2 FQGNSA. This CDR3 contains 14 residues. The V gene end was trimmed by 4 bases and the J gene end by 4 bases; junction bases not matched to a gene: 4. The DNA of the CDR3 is TGTGCCAGCAGCTCGACAGGGGGCACTTACGAGCAGTACTTC. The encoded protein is CASSSTGGTYEQYF.

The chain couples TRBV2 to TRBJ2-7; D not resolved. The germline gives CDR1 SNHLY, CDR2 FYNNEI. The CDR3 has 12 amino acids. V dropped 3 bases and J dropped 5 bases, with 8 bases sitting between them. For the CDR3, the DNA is TGTGCCAGCAGTGACAGTTTCAACGAGCAGTACTTC. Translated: CASSDSFNEQYF.

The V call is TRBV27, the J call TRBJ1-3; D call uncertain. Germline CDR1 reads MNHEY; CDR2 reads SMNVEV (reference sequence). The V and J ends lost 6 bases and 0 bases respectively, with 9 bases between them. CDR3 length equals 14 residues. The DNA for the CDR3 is TGTGCCAGCAGCCCCCAGCGCTCTGGAAACACCATATATTTT. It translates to CASSPQRSGNTIYF.

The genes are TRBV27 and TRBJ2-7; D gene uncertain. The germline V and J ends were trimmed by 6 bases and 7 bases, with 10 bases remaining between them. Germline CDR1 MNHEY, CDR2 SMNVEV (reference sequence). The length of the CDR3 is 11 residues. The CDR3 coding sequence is TGTGCCAGCAGGTACCGGAGAGAGCAGTACTTC. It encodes CASRYRREQYF.

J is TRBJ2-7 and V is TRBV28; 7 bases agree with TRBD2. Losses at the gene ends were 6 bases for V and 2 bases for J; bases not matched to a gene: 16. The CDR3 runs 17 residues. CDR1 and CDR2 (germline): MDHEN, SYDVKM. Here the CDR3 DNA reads TGTGCCAGCAGCCTGGGTGGGGCGGGAGCCTCGACCTACGAGCAGTACTTC. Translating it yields CASSLGGAGASTYEQYF.

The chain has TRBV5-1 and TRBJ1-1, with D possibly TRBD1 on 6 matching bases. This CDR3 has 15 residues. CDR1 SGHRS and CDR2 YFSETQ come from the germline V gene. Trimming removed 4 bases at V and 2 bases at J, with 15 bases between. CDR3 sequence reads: CASSAGQLVNTEAFF. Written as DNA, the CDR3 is TGCGCCAGCAGCGCAGGACAGCTAGTAAACACTGAAGCTTTCTTT.

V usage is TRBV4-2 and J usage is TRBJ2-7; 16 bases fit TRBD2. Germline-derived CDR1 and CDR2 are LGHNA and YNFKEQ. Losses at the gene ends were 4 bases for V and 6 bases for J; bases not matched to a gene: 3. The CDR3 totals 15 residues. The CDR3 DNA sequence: TGTGCCAGCAGCCGAGGGACTAGCGGGAGGGGCGAGCAGTACTTC. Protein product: CASSRGTSGRGEQYF.

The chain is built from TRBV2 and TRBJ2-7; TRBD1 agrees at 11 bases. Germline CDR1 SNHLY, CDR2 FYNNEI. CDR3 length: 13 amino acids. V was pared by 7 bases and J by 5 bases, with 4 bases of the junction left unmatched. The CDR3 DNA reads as TGTGCCAGCACGGGGACAGGGGGTGACGAGCAGTACTTC. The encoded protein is CASTGTGGDEQYF.

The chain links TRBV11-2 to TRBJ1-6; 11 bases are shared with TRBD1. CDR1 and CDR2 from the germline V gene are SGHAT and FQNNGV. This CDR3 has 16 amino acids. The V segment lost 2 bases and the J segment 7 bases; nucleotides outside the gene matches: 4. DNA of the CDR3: TGTGCCAGCAGCTTACTGGGGACAGGGGGAAATTCACCCCTCCACTTT. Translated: CASSLLGTGGNSPLHF.

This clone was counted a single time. Here the CDR3 DNA reads TGCAGCGCTGGAGATGCGGGGAACGCCTACGAGCAGTACTTC. This sequence encodes CSAGDAGNAYEQYF. The gene calls are TRBV29-1 and TRBJ2-7, with D possibly being TRBD2 (6 bases). The CDR3 runs to 14 residues. In germline, CDR1 is SQVTM, CDR2 ANQGSEA. V was pared by 7 bases and J by 2 bases, with 18 bases between.

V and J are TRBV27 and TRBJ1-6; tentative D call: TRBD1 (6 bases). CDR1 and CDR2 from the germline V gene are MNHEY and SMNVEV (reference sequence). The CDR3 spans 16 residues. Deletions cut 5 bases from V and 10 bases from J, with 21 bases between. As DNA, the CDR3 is TGTGCCAGCAGTCCCCAGGGGCAGGCGGCGCGATCACCCCTCCACTTT. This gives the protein CASSPQGQAARSPLHF.

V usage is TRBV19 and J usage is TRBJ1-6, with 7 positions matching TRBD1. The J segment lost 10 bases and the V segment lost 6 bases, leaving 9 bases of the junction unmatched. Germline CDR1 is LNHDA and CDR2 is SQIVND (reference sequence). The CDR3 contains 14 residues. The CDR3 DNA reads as TGTGCCAGTAGGCAACAGGGGTTTGGGTCACCCCTCCACTTT. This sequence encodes CASRQQGFGSPLHF.

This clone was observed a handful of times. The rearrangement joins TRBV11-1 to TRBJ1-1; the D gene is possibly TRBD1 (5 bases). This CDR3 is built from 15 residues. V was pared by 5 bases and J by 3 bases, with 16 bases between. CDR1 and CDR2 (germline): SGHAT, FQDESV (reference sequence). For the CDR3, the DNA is TGTGCCAGCAGCGCCGACAGACCCTTCTACACTGAAGCTTTCTTT. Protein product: CASSADRPFYTEAFF.

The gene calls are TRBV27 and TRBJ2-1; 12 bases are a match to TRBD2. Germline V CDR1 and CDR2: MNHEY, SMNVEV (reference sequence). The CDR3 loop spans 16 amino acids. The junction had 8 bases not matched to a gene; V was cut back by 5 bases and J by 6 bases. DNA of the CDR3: TGTGCCAGCAGTCTCATACTAGCGGGAGGATCCAATGAGCAGTTCTTC. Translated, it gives CASSLILAGGSNEQFF.